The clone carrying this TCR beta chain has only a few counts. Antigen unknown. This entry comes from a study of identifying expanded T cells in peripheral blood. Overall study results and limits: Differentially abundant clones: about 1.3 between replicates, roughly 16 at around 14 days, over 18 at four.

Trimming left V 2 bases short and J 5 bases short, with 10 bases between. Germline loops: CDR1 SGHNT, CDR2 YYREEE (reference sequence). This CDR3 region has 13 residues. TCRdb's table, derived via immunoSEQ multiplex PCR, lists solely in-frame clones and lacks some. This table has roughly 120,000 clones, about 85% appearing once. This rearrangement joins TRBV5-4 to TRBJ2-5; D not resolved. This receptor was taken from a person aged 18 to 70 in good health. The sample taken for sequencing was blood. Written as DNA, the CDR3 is TGTGCCAGCAGCTTTGAGGCGATGGAGACCCAGTACTTC. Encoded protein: CASSFEAMETQYF.